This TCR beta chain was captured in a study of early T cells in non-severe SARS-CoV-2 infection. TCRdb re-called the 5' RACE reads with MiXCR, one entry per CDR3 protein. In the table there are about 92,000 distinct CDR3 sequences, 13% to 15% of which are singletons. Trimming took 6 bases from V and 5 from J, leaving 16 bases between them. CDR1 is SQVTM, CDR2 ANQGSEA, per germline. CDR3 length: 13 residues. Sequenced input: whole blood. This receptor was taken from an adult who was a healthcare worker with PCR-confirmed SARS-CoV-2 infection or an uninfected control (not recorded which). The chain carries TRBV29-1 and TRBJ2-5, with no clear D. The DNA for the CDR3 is TGCAGCGTCCCCGGGCAATTCGGGGAGACCCAGTACTTC. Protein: CSVPGQFGETQYF.